This T cell receptor beta chain was sequenced for a study of blood T cell repertoires in COVID-19. Study-wide background: Acute-phase and convalescent COVID-19 samples originated in the United States, Italy and Spain. Nucleic acid was either cDNA or gDNA, and it came from T cells, B-cell-depleted T cells, or PBMCs.

CDR1 and CDR2 from the germline V gene are KGHSH and LQKENI. Trimming left V 4 bases short and J 0 bases short, with 14 bases between. The CDR3 has 16 residues. Per the original data handling: Scientists estimated how many nucleated cells there were by amplifying reference gene primers. Repertoires were generated with immunoSEQ multiplex PCR, while TCRdb's copy carries only in-frame clones and drops some. The V and J calls and the clone size are those of that table, but D and trimming were determined from the DNA. The data show 90,000 to 130,000 clones, about 75% seen once. The chain couples TRBV18 to TRBJ2-3; a weak D match, TRBD2 (5 bases). This clonotype was sampled from an elderly woman with active or convalescent COVID-19. What was sequenced was peripheral blood. The CDR3 loop reads CASSLLSGPSTDTQYF. DNA for the CDR3: TGTGCCAGCTCACTCCTCAGCGGACCTAGCACAGATACGCAGTATTTT.